This entry features one T cell receptor (beta chain) sequence. No antigen is known for it. These data are taken from a study of graft-versus-host responses after intestinal transplantation. This table comes from immunoSEQ multiplex PCR, and its TCRdb copy is limited to in-frame clones, with some not included. The data hold over 70,000 clones, with around 90% observed a single time. The CDR3 is 15 amino acids. CDR1 and CDR2 from the germline V gene are SEHNR and FQNEAQ (reference sequence). V lost 3 bases and J lost 2; bases outside the gene matches: 2. V usage is TRBV7-9 and J usage is TRBJ2-5; 11 nucleotides align to TRBD2. This material consisted of unstimulated CD8+ T cells sorted from spleen or lymph node cells, taken before transplant. The TCR comes from a human donor who was the organ donor for an intestinal transplant. For the CDR3, the DNA is TGTGCCAGCAGCTTCCTAGCGGGGGGACAAGAGACCCAGTACTTC. Translating it yields CASSFLAGGQETQYF.